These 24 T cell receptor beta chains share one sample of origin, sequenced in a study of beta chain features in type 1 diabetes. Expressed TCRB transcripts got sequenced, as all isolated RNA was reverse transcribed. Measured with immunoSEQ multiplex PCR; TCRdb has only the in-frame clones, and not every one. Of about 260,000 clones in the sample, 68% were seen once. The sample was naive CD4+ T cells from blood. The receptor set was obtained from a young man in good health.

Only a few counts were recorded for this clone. The CDR3 DNA reads as TGTGCCAGCAGCCACGGGACGAATAATGAGCAGTTCTTC. This translates into CASSHGTNNEQFF. This sequence joins TRBV7-2 and TRBJ2-1; D might be TRBD1 or TRBD2, each matching 5 bases. V gave up 5 bases and J gave up 7 bases, with 12 bases separating them. The CDR3 covers 13 residues. The germline CDR1 and CDR2 sequences are SGHTA and FQGNSA.

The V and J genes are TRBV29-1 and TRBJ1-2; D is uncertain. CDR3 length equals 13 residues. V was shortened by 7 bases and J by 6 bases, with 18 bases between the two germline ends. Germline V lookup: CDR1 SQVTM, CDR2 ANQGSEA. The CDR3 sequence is CSALSGVGHGYTF. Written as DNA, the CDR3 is TGCAGCGCCCTGTCTGGGGTGGGTCATGGCTACACCTTC.

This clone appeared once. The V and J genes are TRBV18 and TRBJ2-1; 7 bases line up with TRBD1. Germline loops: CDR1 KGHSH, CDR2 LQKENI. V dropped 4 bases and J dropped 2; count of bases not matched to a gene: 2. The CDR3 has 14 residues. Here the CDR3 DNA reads TGTGCCAGCTCACGGGACAGAGCCTACAATGAGCAGTTCTTC. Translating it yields CASSRDRAYNEQFF.

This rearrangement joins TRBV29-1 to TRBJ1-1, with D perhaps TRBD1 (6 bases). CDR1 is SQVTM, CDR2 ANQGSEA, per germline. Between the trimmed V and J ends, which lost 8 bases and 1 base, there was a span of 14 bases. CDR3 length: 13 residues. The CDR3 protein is CSSLMGANTEAFF. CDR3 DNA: TGCAGCAGTCTTATGGGGGCGAACACTGAAGCTTTCTTT. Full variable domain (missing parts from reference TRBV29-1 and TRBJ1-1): SAVISQKPSRDICQRGTSLTIQCQVDSQVTMMFWYRQQPGQSLTLIATANQGSEATYESGFVIDKFPISRPNLTFSTLTVSNMSPEDSSIYLCSSLMGANTEAFFGQGTRLTVV.

The CDR3: CASSPSGMGTDTQYF. The CDR3, as DNA: TGTGCCAGCAGCCCTAGCGGGATGGGCACAGATACGCAGTATTTT. The rearrangement uses TRBV7-2 and TRBJ2-3, with 9 bases aligning to TRBD2. The J segment lost 1 base and the V segment lost 5 bases, leaving 4 bases of the junction unmatched. The CDR3 has 15 amino acids. Germline V gene data show CDR1 as SGHTA and CDR2 as FQGNSA.

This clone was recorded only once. Here the CDR3 reads CASSPTSYNEQFF. CDR3 bases: TGTGCCAGCAGCCCGACCTCCTACAATGAGCAGTTCTTC. The chain links TRBV11-2 to TRBJ2-1; no clear D gene. Germline V gives CDR1 SGHAT, CDR2 FQNNGV. The CDR3 contains 13 residues. Trimming took 5 bases from V and 0 from J, leaving 5 bases between them.

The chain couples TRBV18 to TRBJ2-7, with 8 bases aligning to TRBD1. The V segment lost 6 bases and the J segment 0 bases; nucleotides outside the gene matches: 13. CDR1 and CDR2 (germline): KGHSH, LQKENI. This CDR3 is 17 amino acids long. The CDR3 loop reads CASSLEQDRAFSYEQYF. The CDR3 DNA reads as TGTGCCAGCTCCTTAGAACAGGACAGGGCATTCTCCTACGAGCAGTACTTC.

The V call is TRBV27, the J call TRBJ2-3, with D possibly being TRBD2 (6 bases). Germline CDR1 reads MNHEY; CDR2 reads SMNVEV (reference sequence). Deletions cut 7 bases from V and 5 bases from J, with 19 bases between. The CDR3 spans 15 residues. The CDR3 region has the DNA TGTGCCAGCATCAATCTCGGGGGAGTGGGAGATACGCAGTATTTT. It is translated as CASINLGGVGDTQYF.

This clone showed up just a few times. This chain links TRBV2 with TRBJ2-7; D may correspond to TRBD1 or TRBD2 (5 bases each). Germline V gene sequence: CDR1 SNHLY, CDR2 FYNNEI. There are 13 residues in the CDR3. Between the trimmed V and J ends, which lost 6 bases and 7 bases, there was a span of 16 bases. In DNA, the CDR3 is TGTGCCAGCAGCTCCGGGACCTCCAGGGAGCAGTACTTC. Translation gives CASSSGTSREQYF. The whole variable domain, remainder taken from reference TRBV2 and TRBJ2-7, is EPEVTQTPSHQVTQMGQEVILRCVPISNHLYFYWYRQILGQKVEFLVSFYNNEISEKSEIFDDQFSVERPDGSNFTLKIRSTKLEDSAMYFCASSSGTSREQYFGPGTRLTVT.

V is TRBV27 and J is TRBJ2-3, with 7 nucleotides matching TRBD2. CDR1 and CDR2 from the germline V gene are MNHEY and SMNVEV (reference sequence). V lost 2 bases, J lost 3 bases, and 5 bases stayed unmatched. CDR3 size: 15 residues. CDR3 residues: CASSLGGRGTDTQYF. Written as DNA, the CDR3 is TGTGCCAGCAGTTTAGGGGGGAGGGGTACAGATACGCAGTATTTT.

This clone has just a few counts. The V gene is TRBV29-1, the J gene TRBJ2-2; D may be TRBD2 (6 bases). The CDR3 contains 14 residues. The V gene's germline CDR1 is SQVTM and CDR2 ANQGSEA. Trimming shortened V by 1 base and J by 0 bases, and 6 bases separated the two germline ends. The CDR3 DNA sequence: TGCAGCGTTGAAGCGGGAGCGAACACCGGGGAGCTGTTTTTT. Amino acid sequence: CSVEAGANTGELFF.

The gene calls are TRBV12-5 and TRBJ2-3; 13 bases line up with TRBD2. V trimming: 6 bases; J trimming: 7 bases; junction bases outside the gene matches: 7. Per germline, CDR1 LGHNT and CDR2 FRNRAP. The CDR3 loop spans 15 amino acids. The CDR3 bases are TGTGCTAGTGGACCCGAGGGACTAGCGGGGTATACGCAGTATTTT. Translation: CASGPEGLAGYTQYF.

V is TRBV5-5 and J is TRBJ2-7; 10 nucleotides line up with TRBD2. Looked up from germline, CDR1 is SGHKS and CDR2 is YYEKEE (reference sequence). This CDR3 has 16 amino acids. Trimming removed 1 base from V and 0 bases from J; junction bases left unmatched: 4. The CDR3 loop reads CASSLSASGSSYEQYF. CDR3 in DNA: TGTGCCAGCAGCTTGAGCGCTAGCGGGAGCTCCTACGAGCAGTACTTC.

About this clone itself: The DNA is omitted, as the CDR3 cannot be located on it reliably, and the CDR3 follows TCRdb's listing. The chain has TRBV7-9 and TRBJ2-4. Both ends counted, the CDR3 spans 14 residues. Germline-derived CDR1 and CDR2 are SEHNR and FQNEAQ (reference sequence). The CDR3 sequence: CASSPFGAVNIQYF.

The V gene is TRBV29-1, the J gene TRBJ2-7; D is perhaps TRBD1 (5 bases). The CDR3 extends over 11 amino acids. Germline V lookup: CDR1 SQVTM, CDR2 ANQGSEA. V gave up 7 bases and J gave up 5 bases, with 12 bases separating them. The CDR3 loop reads CSGEGVNEQYF. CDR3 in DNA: TGCAGCGGAGAAGGGGTAAACGAGCAGTACTTC.

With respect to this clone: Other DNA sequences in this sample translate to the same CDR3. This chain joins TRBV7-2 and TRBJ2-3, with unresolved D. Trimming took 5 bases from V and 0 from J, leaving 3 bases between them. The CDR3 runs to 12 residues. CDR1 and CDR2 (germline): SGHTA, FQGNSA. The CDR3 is CASSPSTDTQYF. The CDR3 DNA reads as TGTGCCAGCAGCCCGAGCACAGATACGCAGTATTTT.

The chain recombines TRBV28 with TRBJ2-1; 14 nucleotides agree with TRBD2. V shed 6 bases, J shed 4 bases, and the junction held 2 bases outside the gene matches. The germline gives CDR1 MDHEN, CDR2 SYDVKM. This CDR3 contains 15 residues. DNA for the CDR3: TGTGCCAGCAGGACTAGCGGGAGGGGGTACAATGAGCAGTTCTTC. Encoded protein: CASRTSGRGYNEQFF. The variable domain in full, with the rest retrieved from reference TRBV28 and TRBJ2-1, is DVKVTQSSRYLVKRTGEKVFLECVQDMDHENMFWYRQDPGLGLRLIYFSYDVKMKEKGDIPEGYSVSREKKERFSLILESASTNQTSMYLCASRTSGRGYNEQFFGPGTRLTVL.

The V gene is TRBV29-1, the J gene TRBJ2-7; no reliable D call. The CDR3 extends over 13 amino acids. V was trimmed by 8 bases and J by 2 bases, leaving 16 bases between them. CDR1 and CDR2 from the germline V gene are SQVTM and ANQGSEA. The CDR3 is CSLCLLSTYEQYF. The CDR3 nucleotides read TGCAGCTTGTGCCTTCTGTCTACCTACGAGCAGTACTTC.

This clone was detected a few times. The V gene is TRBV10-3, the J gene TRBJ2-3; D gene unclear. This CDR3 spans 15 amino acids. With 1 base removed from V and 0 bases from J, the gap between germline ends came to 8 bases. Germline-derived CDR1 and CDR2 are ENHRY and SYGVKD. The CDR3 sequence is CAISEFKLSTDTQYF. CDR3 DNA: TGTGCCATCAGTGAGTTCAAATTGAGCACAGATACGCAGTATTTT.

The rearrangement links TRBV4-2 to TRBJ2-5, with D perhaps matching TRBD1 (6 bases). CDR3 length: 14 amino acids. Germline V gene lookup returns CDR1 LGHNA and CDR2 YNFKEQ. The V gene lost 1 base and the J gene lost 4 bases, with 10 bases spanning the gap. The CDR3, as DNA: TGTGCCAGCAGCCAAGTTGGACAGTTAGAGACCCAGTACTTC. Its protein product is CASSQVGQLETQYF.

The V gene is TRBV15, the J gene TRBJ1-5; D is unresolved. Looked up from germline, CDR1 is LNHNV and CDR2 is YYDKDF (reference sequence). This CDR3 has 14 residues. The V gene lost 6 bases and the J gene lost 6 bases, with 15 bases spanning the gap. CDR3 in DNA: TGTGCCACCAGTTCTGATCGGAGGAGTCAGCCCCAGCATTTT. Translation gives CATSSDRRSQPQHF.

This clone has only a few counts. For the CDR3, the DNA is TGTGCCAGCAGCTTTTCTGGGGGACGGGATCAGCCCCAGCATTTT. This translates into CASSFSGGRDQPQHF. The rearrangement joins TRBV7-9 to TRBJ1-5; tentative D call: TRBD1 (5 bases). The CDR3 is 15 residues long. Deletions cut 3 bases from V and 5 bases from J, with 14 bases between. The germline V gene has CDR1 SEHNR and CDR2 FQNEAQ (reference sequence). Complete variable domain (other parts from reference TRBV7-9 and TRBJ1-5): DTGVSQNPRHKITKRGQNVTFRCDPISEHNRLYWYRQTLGQGPEFLTYFQNEAQLEKSRLLSDRFSAERPKGSFSTLEIQRTEQGDSAMYLCASSFSGGRDQPQHFGDGTRLSIL.

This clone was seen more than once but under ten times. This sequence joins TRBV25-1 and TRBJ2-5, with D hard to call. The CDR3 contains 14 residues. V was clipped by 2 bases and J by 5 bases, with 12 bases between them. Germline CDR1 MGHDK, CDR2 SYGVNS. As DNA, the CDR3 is TGTGCCAGCAGTGAAAGTACGGTGTGGGAGACCCAGTACTTC. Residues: CASSESTVWETQYF.

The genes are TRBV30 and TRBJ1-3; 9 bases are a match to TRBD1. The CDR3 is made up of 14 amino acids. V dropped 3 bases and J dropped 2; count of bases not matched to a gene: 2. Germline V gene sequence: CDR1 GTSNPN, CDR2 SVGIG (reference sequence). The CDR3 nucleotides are TGTGCCTGGAGCCGGGACAGGGCTGGAAACACCATATATTTT. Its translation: CAWSRDRAGNTIYF.